This T cell receptor beta chain was recorded in a study of identical twins. This clonotype was seen a few times. TCRdb recomputed calls from the 5' RACE reads with MiXCR, one row per CDR3 protein. The sample holds around 530,000 distinct CDR3 sequences, roughly 15% seen once. Per germline, CDR1 DFQATT and CDR2 SNEGSKA (reference sequence). V lost 6 bases, J lost 9 bases, and 3 bases stayed unmatched. The CDR3 has 11 amino acids. The same sample was also used in a study of yellow fever vaccine responses in identical twins.

The rearrangement joins TRBV20-1 to TRBJ2-1; 9 bases line up with TRBD1. Sequences were obtained from CD4+ T cells sorted from blood. This receptor was obtained from a woman between 18 and 29 years old in good health. The CDR3 DNA sequence: TGCAGTGCCGGGACAGGGCCTGAGCAGTTCTTC. This gives the protein CSAGTGPEQFF.